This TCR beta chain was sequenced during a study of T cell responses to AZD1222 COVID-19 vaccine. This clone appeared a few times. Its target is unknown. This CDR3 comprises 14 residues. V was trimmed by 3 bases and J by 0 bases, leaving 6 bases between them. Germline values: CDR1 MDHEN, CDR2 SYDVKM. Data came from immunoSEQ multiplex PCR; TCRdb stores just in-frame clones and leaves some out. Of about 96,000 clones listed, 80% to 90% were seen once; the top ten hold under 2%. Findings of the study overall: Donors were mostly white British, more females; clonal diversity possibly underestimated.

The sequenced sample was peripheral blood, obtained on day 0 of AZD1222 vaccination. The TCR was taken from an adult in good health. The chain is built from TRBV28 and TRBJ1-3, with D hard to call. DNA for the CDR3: TGTGCCAGCAGTTTCCGGAGCTCTGGAAACACCATATATTTT. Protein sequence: CASSFRSSGNTIYF.